This T cell receptor (beta chain) was observed in a study of tumor-infiltrating lymphocytes in primary liver carcinoma. Notes on the study in general: Tumor region pairs overlapped more than did tumor-adjacent and tumor-blood pairs.

V was clipped by 5 bases and J by 8 bases, with 19 bases between them. CDR3 length equals 15 residues. CDR1 is SGHNT and CDR2 is YENEEA in the germline V gene. Details on this clonotype: Its antigen is not known.

Germline DNA was extracted alongside blood RNA, which was obtained from unsorted whole blood. Patients showed chronic HBV infection and an absence of prior treatment. A constant-region primer primed TCR beta cDNA synthesis from roughly 510 ng of total RNA. Slightly modified ARM-PCR served as the procedure for the TCR beta libraries. These libraries came from three rounds of nested multiplex PCR. The two initial PCR rounds, approximately 10 cycles each, used TRBV1-TRBV30 forward and C-beta reverse primers. TCRdb re-analysed the multiplex PCR reads in MiXCR, keeping a single row per CDR3 protein. Among about 310,000 distinct CDR3 sequences listed, more than 55% were seen once.

The source of this sequence is a woman in her twenties or thirties with primary liver carcinoma and hepatitis B virus infection. V gene TRBV11-3 combines with J gene TRBJ2-1; unclear D gene. The sequenced material came from peripheral blood. The CDR3 DNA is TGTGCCAGCAGCCAAGGGCCAAAAGCCGTCGATGAGCAGTTCTTC. Its translation is CASSQGPKAVDEQFF.